The entry below gives a single T cell receptor beta chain sequence along with its context. The antigen is undetermined. MiXCR, run by TCRdb on the RACE reads, gives a single entry per CDR3 protein. The table lists fewer than 60,000 distinct CDR3 sequences, approximately 11% of them singletons. The time point is: pre-sensitization, week 0. Treatment described: therapeutic diphenylcyclopropenone sensitization with weekly scalp DPC. This entry belongs to a study of human T cells and chemical hapten exposure. In the study overall: Patch testing placed 0.01% DPC on the upper back, with readings at 6 days. Recorded diagnoses among the mostly female patients were alopecia areata, totalis or universalis.

V gave up 3 bases and J gave up 2 bases, with 20 bases separating them. The germline gives CDR1 LNHDA, CDR2 SQIVND (reference sequence). CDR3 length equals 18 residues. Study-level points and caveats: The study found that DPC sensitization did not change TCRs above 1 in 1000 frequency.

The material sequenced was whole blood, taken in connection with sensitization to the hapten diphenylcyclopropenone (DPC). The clonotype originates from a woman in her 40s with alopecia areata. Some clones in this sample may be carry-over from other donors' samples. The rearrangement joins TRBV19 to TRBJ1-5; D perhaps matches TRBD1 (5 bases). The CDR3 bases are TGTGCCAGTAGTATCATTCGAGCAGGGAAGAGTGGCAATCAGCCCCAGCATTTT. This encodes CASSIIRAGKSGNQPQHF.